This T cell receptor (beta chain) was sequenced in a study of T cell responses to AZD1222 COVID-19 vaccine. The CDR3 runs 19 residues. Deletions cut 2 bases from V and 2 bases from J, with 22 bases between. This table comes from immunoSEQ multiplex PCR, and its TCRdb copy is limited to in-frame clones, with some not included. This sample's table has 150,000 or so clones. To note about this clone: What it recognizes is unknown.

The study, taken as a whole, reports: There were vaccine-associated CD4 TCRs across spike, dominant at 160-218 and 743-854.

This clonotype originated in an adult in good health. V is TRBV23-1 and J is TRBJ1-3, with D possibly TRBD1 on 6 matching bases. TRBV23-1 is an ORF; its function is uncertain. The sequenced material came from peripheral blood. CDR3 region: CASSQRLGGAAGPGNTIYF. The DNA of the CDR3 is TGCGCCAGCAGTCAAAGGTTGGGGGGGGCAGCCGGGCCTGGAAACACCATATATTTT.